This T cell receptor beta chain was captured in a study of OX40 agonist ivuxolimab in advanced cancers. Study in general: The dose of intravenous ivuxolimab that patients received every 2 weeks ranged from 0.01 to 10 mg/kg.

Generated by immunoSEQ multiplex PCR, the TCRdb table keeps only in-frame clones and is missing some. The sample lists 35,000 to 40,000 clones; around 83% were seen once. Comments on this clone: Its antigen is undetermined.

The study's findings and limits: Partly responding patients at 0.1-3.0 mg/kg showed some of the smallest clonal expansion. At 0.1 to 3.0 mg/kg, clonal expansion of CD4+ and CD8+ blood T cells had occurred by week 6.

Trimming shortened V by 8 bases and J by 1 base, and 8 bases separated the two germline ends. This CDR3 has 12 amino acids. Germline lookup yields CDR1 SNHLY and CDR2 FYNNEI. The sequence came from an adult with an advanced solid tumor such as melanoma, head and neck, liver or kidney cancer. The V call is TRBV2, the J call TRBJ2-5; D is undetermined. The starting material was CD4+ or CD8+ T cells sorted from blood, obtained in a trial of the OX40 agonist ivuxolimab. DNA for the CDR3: TGTGCCAGCTCAAGCAGCCAAGAGACCCAGTACTTC. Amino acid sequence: CASSSSQETQYF.